These 30 T cell receptor beta chains originate from one sample sequenced in a study of Tregs in tolerant kidney transplant recipients. The data were produced by immunoSEQ multiplex PCR, yet TCRdb's version contains in-frame clones alone and is incomplete. The sample lists roughly 250,000 clones, about 86% occurring once. The specimen was CD4+ T cells from blood. These receptors originate from a human donor in good health.

This chain links TRBV15 with TRBJ2-5; D is possibly TRBD1 or TRBD2 (5 bases each). CDR1 and CDR2 from the germline V gene are LNHNV and YYDKDF (reference sequence). Trimming stripped 2 bases from V and 4 bases from J, with 11 bases between. The CDR3 is made up of 14 amino acids. The CDR3 protein is CATSRHWDPETQYF. The CDR3 bases are TGTGCCACCAGCAGACATTGGGACCCAGAGACCCAGTACTTC.

J is TRBJ2-4 and V is TRBV30; possibly TRBD1 for D (6 bases). CDR1 is GTSNPN and CDR2 is SVGIG in the germline V gene (reference sequence). The CDR3 has 14 amino acids. The germline V and J ends were trimmed by 0 bases and 8 bases, with 14 bases remaining between them. CDR3 loop: CAWSVTGYRDIQYF. The DNA for the CDR3 is TGTGCCTGGAGTGTAACAGGGTATCGAGACATTCAGTACTTC.

The table lists this clone with a few counts. V gene TRBV18 combines with J gene TRBJ1-5; D is undetermined. The CDR3 sequence is 13 residues long. CDR1 is KGHSH, CDR2 LQKENI, per germline. Between the trimmed V and J ends, which lost 6 bases and 7 bases, there was a span of 13 bases. CDR3 residues: CASSPTREQPQHF. The CDR3 region has the DNA TGTGCCAGCTCCCCAACACGGGAACAGCCCCAGCATTTT.

This chain links TRBV11-2 with TRBJ2-1; D gene unclear. Trimming left V 6 bases short and J 5 bases short, with 11 bases between. Germline CDR1 and CDR2: SGHAT and FQNNGV. There are 13 residues in the CDR3. Here the CDR3 DNA reads TGTGCCAGCAGTCGTGAAAGCCACAATGAGCAGTTCTTC. This encodes CASSRESHNEQFF.

The V gene is TRBV7-2, the J gene TRBJ1-2; D unresolved. There are 13 residues in the CDR3. Germline-derived CDR1 and CDR2 are SGHTA and FQGNSA. V gave up 5 bases and J gave up 5 bases, with 12 bases separating them. This CDR3 is CASSEPRLYGYTF. The CDR3 DNA follows: TGTGCCAGCAGCGAACCTCGGTTATATGGCTACACCTTC.

The CDR3 region is CASELQGALGEVYGYTF. In DNA form, the CDR3 reads TGTGCCAGCGAATTACAGGGGGCCCTAGGGGAAGTCTATGGCTACACCTTC. The V call is TRBV5-6, the J call TRBJ1-2; TRBD1 matches 9 bases. Germline V lookup: CDR1 SGHDT, CDR2 YYEEEE. V lost 7 bases to trimming and J lost 4 bases; unmatched junction nucleotides: 17. The CDR3 has 17 residues.

The V call is TRBV15, the J call TRBJ2-7, with TRBD1 matching over 9 bases. The CDR3 contains 15 residues. CDR1 is LNHNV, CDR2 YYDKDF, per germline (reference sequence). V shed 5 bases, J shed 4 bases, and the junction held 9 bases outside the gene matches. The CDR3 nucleotides read TGTGCCACCAGCCCCCCGGGACAGGGAGGTTACGAGCAGTACTTC. It translates to CATSPPGQGGYEQYF.

CDR3 loop: CASSFIPGGPGNEQFF. CDR3 DNA sequence: TGCGCCAGCAGCTTTATCCCGGGAGGGCCGGGCAATGAGCAGTTCTTC. V usage is TRBV5-1 and J usage is TRBJ2-1; TRBD2 matches 8 bases. CDR3 length: 16 amino acids. Germline CDR1 reads SGHRS; CDR2 reads YFSETQ. After removal of 2 bases from V and 6 bases from J, the junction contained 10 bases not matched to a gene.

This sequence joins TRBV28 and TRBJ2-7; D not certain. CDR3 size: 12 residues. Germline V gene lookup returns CDR1 MDHEN and CDR2 SYDVKM. The CDR3, as DNA: TGTGTCGTACGCCGGTGGACCTACGAGCAGTACTTC. This sequence encodes CVVRRWTYEQYF.

This clone showed up just once. CDR3 bases: TGTGCCAGCAGCTCCCCCGCGGGACAGGGAGCCTACGAGCAGTACTTC. Translation: CASSSPAGQGAYEQYF. The chain is built from TRBV13 and TRBJ2-7, with TRBD1 matching over 9 bases. The CDR3 spans 16 residues. The germline CDR1 and CDR2 sequences are PRHDT and FYEKMQ (reference sequence). The junction had 9 bases not matched to a gene; V was cut back by 4 bases and J by 2 bases.

The CDR3 region is CASSWDRQTQYF. CDR3 DNA: TGTGCCAGCAGCTGGGACAGGCAGACCCAGTACTTC. The V call is TRBV5-6, the J call TRBJ2-5, with 8 bases that match TRBD1. With V trimmed by 3 bases and J by 6 bases, 1 base remained unmatched. This CDR3 comprises 12 residues. CDR1 SGHDT and CDR2 YYEEEE come from the germline V gene. The whole variable domain, remainder taken from reference TRBV5-6 and TRBJ2-5, is DAGVTQSPTHLIKTRGQQVTLRCSPKSGHDTVSWYQQALGQGPQFIFQYYEEEERQRGNFPDRFSGHQFPNYSSELNVNALLLGDSALYLCASSWDRQTQYFGPGTRLLVL.

The V gene is TRBV18, the J gene TRBJ2-4; D not resolved. Trimming stripped 3 bases from V and 6 bases from J, with 12 bases between. This CDR3 has 14 amino acids. Germline-derived CDR1 and CDR2 are KGHSH and LQKENI. The CDR3 sequence: CASSPPSLGNIQYF. CDR3 DNA sequence: TGTGCCAGCTCACCCCCCAGCCTGGGAAACATTCAGTACTTC. The full variable domain, its missing parts supplied by reference TRBV18 and TRBJ2-4, is NAGVMQNPRHLVRRRGQEARLRCSPMKGHSHVYWYRQLPEEGLKFMVYLQKENIIDESGMPKERFSAEFPKEGPSILRIQQVVRGDSAAYFCASSPPSLGNIQYFGAGTRLSVL.

The V gene is TRBV5-8, the J gene TRBJ1-4; TRBD1 agrees at 9 bases. V trimming: 0 bases; J trimming: 5 bases; junction bases outside the gene matches: 2. CDR3 length equals 15 residues. CDR1 and CDR2 (germline): SGHTS, YDEGEE. The CDR3, as DNA: TGTGCCAGCAGCTTGGCGGGACAGGGAAATGAAAAACTGTTTTTT. It specifies CASSLAGQGNEKLFF.

This chain uses TRBV2 with TRBJ2-7; D is ambiguous. Trimming pared 6 bases from V and 5 bases from J, leaving 11 bases between. CDR1 is SNHLY and CDR2 is FYNNEI in the germline V gene. The length of the CDR3 is 12 residues. The CDR3 DNA reads TGTGCCAGCAGGGAGCTCGGAGACGAGCAGTACTTC. It translates to CASRELGDEQYF.

The chain joins TRBV29-1 to TRBJ2-7, with 10 nucleotides matching TRBD1. Trimming took 3 bases from V and 1 from J; bases not matched to a gene: 9. Per the germline V gene, CDR1 is SQVTM and CDR2 is ANQGSEA. The CDR3 runs 16 residues. In DNA, the CDR3 is TGCAGCGTTGACGACCGGACAGGGGGTAATTCCTACGAGCAGTACTTC. Translated, it gives CSVDDRTGGNSYEQYF.

This rearrangement joins TRBV6-6 to TRBJ1-2; TRBD1 might be the D (5 bases). Per the germline V gene, CDR1 is MNHNY and CDR2 is SVGAGI (reference sequence). The CDR3 has 13 amino acids. Between the trimmed V and J ends, which lost 5 bases and 7 bases, there was a span of 14 bases. CDR3 loop: CASSATGTSGYTF. The DNA for the CDR3 is TGTGCCAGCAGTGCCACCGGGACCAGTGGCTACACCTTC.

This sequence joins TRBV10-2 and TRBJ2-5, with D possibly matching TRBD1 (5 bases). This CDR3 contains 13 residues. Trimming stripped 10 bases from V and 0 bases from J, with 12 bases between. Germline V gives CDR1 WSHSY, CDR2 SAAADI. The CDR3 DNA is TGCGCCAACTTCCCGACAGACCAAGAGACCCAGTACTTC. Its translation: CANFPTDQETQYF.

This sequence joins TRBV2 and TRBJ1-1, with 9 positions matching TRBD1. Looked up from germline, CDR1 is SNHLY and CDR2 is FYNNEI. Trimming removed 4 bases from V and 7 bases from J; junction bases left unmatched: 7. CDR3 length: 14 amino acids. Here the CDR3 reads CASSGDRAKGEAFF. CDR3 sequence (DNA): TGTGCCAGCAGTGGGGACAGGGCCAAAGGTGAAGCTTTCTTT. The variable domain in full, with the rest retrieved from reference TRBV2 and TRBJ1-1, is EPEVTQTPSHQVTQMGQEVILRCVPISNHLYFYWYRQILGQKVEFLVSFYNNEISEKSEIFDDQFSVERPDGSNFTLKIRSTKLEDSAMYFCASSGDRAKGEAFFGQGTRLTVV.

This rearrangement joins TRBV5-1 to TRBJ2-5; the D gene is possibly TRBD2 (6 bases). The J call may not be correct, given that the DNA end is closer to TRBJ2-7. The CDR3 has 13 residues. Germline loops: CDR1 SGHRS, CDR2 YFSETQ. This CDR3 is CASSGGSTYEQYF. CDR3 coding DNA: TGCGCCAGCAGCGGGGGGTCTACCTACGAGCAGTACTTC.

DNA for the CDR3: TGTGCCAGCAGTTCACAGTATAGCAATCAGCCCCAGCATTTT. It specifies CASSSQYSNQPQHF. The chain employs TRBV7-8 and TRBJ1-5; D is ambiguous. Germline V gives CDR1 SGHVS, CDR2 FQNEAQ. V lost 6 bases to trimming and J lost 0 bases, with 9 bases between them. The CDR3 is made up of 14 amino acids.

This chain joins TRBV18 and TRBJ2-3, with 14 bases aligning to TRBD2. CDR1 is KGHSH, CDR2 LQKENI, per germline. This CDR3 is 15 amino acids long. After removal of 2 bases from V and 5 bases from J, the junction contained 0 bases not matched to a gene. CDR3 loop: CASSPGLAGGDTQYF. The CDR3 DNA follows: TGTGCCAGCTCACCAGGACTAGCGGGGGGAGATACGCAGTATTTT.

V is TRBV7-8 and J is TRBJ1-2; no firm D call. This CDR3 contains 16 residues. V was cut by 1 base and J by 6 bases, with 18 bases left in between. Germline V CDR1 and CDR2: SGHVS, FQNEAQ. CDR3 loop: CASSLGRGMRLDGYTF. CDR3 nucleotide sequence: TGTGCCAGCAGCTTAGGTCGGGGTATGCGGCTGGATGGCTACACCTTC.

The chain employs TRBV18 and TRBJ1-3; the D is unclear. The CDR3 is 15 residues long. Between the trimmed V and J ends, which lost 5 bases and 0 bases, there was a span of 11 bases. CDR1 KGHSH and CDR2 LQKENI come from the germline V gene. Here the CDR3 reads CASSIVSNSGNTIYF. CDR3 in DNA: TGTGCCAGCTCAATAGTTTCCAACTCTGGAAACACCATATATTTT. The full variable domain, rest sourced from reference TRBV18 and TRBJ1-3, is NAGVMQNPRHLVRRRGQEARLRCSPMKGHSHVYWYRQLPEEGLKFMVYLQKENIIDESGMPKERFSAEFPKEGPSILRIQQVVRGDSAAYFCASSIVSNSGNTIYFGEGSWLTVV.

The chain uses TRBV11-3 and TRBJ1-2; 7 bases match TRBD1. CDR3 length: 16 residues. Germline CDR1 is SGHNT and CDR2 is YENEEA. V lost 7 bases and J lost 5; bases outside the gene matches: 16. The CDR3 bases are TGTGCCAGCACCCCAGCGGGACAGAACTTCCCTTATGGCTACACCTTC. It encodes CASTPAGQNFPYGYTF.

V gene TRBV2 combines with J gene TRBJ2-4, with 9 bases matching TRBD1. Trimming cost V 6 bases and J 8 bases; bases outside gene matches: 8. The germline gives CDR1 SNHLY, CDR2 FYNNEI. The CDR3 totals 14 residues. CDR3 nucleotide sequence: TGTGCCAGCAGGGCGGGACAGGGAGTAGACATTCAGTACTTC. Translation gives CASRAGQGVDIQYF.

The J gene is TRBJ2-2, the V gene TRBV2; 9 bases match TRBD1. The J segment lost 2 bases and the V segment lost 5 bases, leaving 9 bases of the junction unmatched. The CDR3 has 17 amino acids. Germline CDR1 is SNHLY and CDR2 is FYNNEI. The CDR3 here is CASSTDQGQGNTGELFF. The CDR3 DNA reads TGTGCCAGCAGTACAGACCAGGGACAGGGAAACACCGGGGAGCTGTTTTTT.

Comment on this clone: This sample also contains other DNA sequences that code for the same CDR3. The CDR3 coding sequence is TGTGCCAGCAGCCCAGACACCGGGCCGGCTTACGAGCAGTACTTC. Its translation is CASSPDTGPAYEQYF. The V call is TRBV4-2, the J call TRBJ2-7; D uncertain. Germline V gives CDR1 LGHNA, CDR2 YNFKEQ. The V end was cut by 4 bases, the J end by 4 bases, with 17 bases between. The CDR3 extends over 15 amino acids.

The chain combines TRBV19 with TRBJ2-6; TRBD1 agrees at 8 bases. The trim removed 9 bases at V and 0 bases at J, leaving 13 bases unmatched. Germline V gene data show CDR1 as LNHDA and CDR2 as SQIVND (reference sequence). The CDR3 sequence is 18 residues long. The CDR3 here is CASIETGQVTSGANVLTF. The DNA for the CDR3 is TGTGCCAGCATCGAAACGGGACAGGTAACCTCTGGGGCCAACGTCCTGACTTTC.

Remarks on this clone: This sample includes further DNA sequences coding for the same CDR3. The chain employs TRBV18 and TRBJ1-1, with 7 bases identical to TRBD1. Germline V lookup: CDR1 KGHSH, CDR2 LQKENI. The CDR3 length is 12 residues. This CDR3 is CASGTANTEAFF. The CDR3 DNA sequence: TGTGCTAGTGGGACAGCGAACACTGAAGCTTTCTTT.

This clone was observed a handful of times. The sample carries other DNA sequences with the same CDR3. This chain uses TRBV5-1 with TRBJ2-5; the match to TRBD2 covers 8 bases. CDR1 SGHRS and CDR2 YFSETQ come from the germline V gene. The CDR3 totals 16 residues. Trimming took 0 bases from V and 1 from J; bases not matched to a gene: 5. CDR3 bases: TGCGCCAGCAGCTTGGTGGCGGGAGGAGGCCAAGAGACCCAGTACTTC. It specifies CASSLVAGGGQETQYF.